This T cell receptor beta chain comes out of a study of CD8+ T cells in alopecia areata. A note on this clone: Its antigen remains unidentified.

RNA was extracted and reverse transcribed into cDNA as the sequencing template. TCRdb's copy holds only in-frame clones and misses some; the assay was immunoSEQ multiplex PCR. The sample contains about 150,000 clones, approximately 60% of which appear only once. General study results and limits: Affected lesional scalp, above all in alopecia totalis/universalis, was more clonal than normal scalp.

The receptor's source is a human donor in good health. Material: CD4+ T cells sorted from blood.

The CDR3 DNA follows: TGCAGCGTTGAGGGCAGGTTCTACAATGAGCAGTTCTTC. Its translation: CSVEGRFYNEQFF. The gene calls are TRBV29-1 and TRBJ2-1; D gene ambiguous. This CDR3 contains 13 residues. V lost 3 bases and J lost 3, with 9 bases in between. Germline values: CDR1 SQVTM, CDR2 ANQGSEA.